This T cell receptor (beta chain) was observed in a study of T cell responses to AZD1222 COVID-19 vaccine. In the case of this clone: Antigen specificity is unknown.

Trimming removed 1 base from V and 6 bases from J, with 10 bases in between. Per the germline V gene, CDR1 is SEHNR and CDR2 is FQNEAQ (reference sequence). The CDR3 extends over 14 amino acids. Using immunoSEQ multiplex PCR, the repertoire was profiled, and TCRdb retains in-frame clones only, with some absent. The table includes fewer than 200,000 clones, around nine tenths detected once. Study results and caveats: Donor demographics were predominantly white British with a female majority; clonal diversity may be underestimated.

Sequenced here: peripheral blood, sampled 28 days after the second AZD1222 dose. The chain uses TRBV7-9 and TRBJ1-5; D is ambiguous. The sequence came from an adult who received the AZD1222 COVID-19 vaccine. CDR3 residues: CASSLGQSSQPQHF. CDR3 DNA: TGTGCCAGCAGCTTAGGTCAGTCATCTCAGCCCCAGCATTTT.